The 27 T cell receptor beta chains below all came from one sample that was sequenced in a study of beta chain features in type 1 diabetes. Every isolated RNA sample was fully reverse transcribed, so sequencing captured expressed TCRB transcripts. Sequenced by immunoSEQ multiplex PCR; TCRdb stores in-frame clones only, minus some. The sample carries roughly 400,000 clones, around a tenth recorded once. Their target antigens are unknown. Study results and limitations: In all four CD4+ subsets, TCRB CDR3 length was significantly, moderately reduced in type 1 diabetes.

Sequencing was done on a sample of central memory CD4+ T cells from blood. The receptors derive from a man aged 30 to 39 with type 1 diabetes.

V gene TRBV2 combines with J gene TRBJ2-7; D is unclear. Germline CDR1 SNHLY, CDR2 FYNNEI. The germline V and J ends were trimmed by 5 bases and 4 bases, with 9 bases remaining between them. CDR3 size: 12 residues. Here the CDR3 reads CASSSALYEQYF. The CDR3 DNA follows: TGTGCCAGCAGTTCGGCCTTGTACGAGCAGTACTTC.

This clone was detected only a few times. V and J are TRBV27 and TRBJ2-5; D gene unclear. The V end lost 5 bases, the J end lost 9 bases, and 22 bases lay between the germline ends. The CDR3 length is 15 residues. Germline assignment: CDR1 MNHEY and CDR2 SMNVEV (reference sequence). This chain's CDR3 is CASSVSAASRLSQYF. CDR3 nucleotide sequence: TGTGCCAGCAGTGTTTCTGCGGCCAGCCGACTGTCCCAGTACTTC.

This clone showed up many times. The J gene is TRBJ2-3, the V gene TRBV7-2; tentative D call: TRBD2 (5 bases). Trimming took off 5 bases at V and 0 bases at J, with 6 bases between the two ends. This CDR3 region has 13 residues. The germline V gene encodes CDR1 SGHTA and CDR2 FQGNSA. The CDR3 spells CASSRTSTDTQYF. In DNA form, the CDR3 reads TGTGCCAGCAGCCGGACTAGCACAGATACGCAGTATTTT.

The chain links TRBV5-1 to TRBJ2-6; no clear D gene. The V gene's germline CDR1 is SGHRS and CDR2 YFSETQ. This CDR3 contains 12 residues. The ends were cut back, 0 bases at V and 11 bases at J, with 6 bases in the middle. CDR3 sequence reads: CASSLDAYVLTF. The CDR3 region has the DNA TGCGCCAGCAGCTTGGATGCTTACGTCCTGACTTTC.

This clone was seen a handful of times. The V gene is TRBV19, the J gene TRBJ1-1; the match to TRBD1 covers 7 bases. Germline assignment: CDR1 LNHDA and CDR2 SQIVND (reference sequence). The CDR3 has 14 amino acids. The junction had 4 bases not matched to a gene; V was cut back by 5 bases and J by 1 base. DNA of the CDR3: TGTGCCAGTAGTCTCGGGACAGCGAACACTGAAGCTTTCTTT. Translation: CASSLGTANTEAFF.

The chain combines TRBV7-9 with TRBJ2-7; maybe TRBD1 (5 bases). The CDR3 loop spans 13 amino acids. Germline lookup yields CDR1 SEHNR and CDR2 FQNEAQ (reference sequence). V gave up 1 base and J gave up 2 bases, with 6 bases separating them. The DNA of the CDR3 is TGTGCCAGCAGCTTAGTGGGGCCCTACGAGCAGTACTTC. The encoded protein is CASSLVGPYEQYF.

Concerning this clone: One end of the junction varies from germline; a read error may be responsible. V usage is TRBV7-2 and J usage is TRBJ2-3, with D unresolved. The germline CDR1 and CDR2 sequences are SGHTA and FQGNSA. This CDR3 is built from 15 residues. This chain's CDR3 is CASSQQWRPTDTQYF. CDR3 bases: TGCGCCAGCAGCCAACAGTGGCGGCCCACAGATACGCAGTATTTT.

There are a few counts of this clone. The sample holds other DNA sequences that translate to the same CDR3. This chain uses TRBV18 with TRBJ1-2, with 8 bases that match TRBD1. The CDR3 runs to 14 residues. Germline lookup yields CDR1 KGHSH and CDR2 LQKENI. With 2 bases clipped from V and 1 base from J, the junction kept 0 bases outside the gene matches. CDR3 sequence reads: CASSPDRGNYGYTF. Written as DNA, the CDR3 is TGTGCCAGCTCACCAGACAGGGGTAACTATGGCTACACCTTC.

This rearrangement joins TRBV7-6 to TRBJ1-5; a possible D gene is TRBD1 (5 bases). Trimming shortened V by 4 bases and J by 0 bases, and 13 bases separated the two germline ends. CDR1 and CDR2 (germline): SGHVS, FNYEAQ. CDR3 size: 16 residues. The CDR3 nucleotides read TGTGCCAGCAGCTCCGGACAAGGAGTTAGCAATCAGCCCCAGCATTTT. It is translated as CASSSGQGVSNQPQHF.

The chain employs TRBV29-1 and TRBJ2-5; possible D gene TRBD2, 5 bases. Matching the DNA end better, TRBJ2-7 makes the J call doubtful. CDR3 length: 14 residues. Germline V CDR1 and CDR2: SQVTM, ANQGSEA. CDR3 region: CSVEVGVYSYEQYF. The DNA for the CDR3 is TGCAGCGTTGAAGTGGGAGTATACTCCTACGAGCAGTACTTC.

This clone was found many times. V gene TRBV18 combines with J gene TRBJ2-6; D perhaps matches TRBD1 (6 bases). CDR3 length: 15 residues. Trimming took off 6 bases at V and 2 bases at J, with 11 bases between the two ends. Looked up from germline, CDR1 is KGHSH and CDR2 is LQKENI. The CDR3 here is CASSLQGTGANVLTF. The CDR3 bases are TGTGCCAGCTCTCTTCAGGGGACTGGGGCCAACGTCCTGACTTTC.

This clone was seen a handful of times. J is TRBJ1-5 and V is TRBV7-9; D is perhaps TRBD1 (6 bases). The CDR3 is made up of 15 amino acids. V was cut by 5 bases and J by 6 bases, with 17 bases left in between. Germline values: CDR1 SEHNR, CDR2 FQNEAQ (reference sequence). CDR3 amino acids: CASSISGEGTQPQHF. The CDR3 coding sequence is TGTGCCAGCAGCATCTCAGGGGAGGGCACTCAGCCCCAGCATTTT.

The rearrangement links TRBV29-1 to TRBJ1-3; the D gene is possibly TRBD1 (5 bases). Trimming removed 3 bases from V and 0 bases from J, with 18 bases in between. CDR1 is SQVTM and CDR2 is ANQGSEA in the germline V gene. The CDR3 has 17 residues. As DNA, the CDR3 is TGCAGCGTTGATGGGGCGCCCGCCTTATTCTCTGGAAACACCATATATTTT. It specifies CSVDGAPALFSGNTIYF. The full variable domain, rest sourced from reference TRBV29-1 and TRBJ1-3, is SAVISQKPSRDICQRGTSLTIQCQVDSQVTMMFWYRQQPGQSLTLIATANQGSEATYESGFVIDKFPISRPNLTFSTLTVSNMSPEDSSIYLCSVDGAPALFSGNTIYFGEGSWLTVV.

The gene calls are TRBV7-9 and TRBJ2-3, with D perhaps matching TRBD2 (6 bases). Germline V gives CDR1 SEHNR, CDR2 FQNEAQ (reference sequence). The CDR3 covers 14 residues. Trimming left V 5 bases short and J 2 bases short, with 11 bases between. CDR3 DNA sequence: TGTGCCAGCAGCCGAGCGGGTTTCACAGATACGCAGTATTTT. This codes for CASSRAGFTDTQYF.

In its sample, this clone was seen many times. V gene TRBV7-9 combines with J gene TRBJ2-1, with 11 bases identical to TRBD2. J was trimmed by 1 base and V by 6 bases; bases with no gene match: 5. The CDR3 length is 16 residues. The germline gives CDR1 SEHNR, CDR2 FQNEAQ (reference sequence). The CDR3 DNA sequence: TGTGCCAGCAGAGGTACTAGCGGGAGTTCCTACAATGAGCAGTTCTTC. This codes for CASRGTSGSSYNEQFF.

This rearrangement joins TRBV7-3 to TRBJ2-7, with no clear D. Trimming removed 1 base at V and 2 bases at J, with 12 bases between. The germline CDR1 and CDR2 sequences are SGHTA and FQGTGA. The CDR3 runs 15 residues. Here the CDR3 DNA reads TGTGCCAGCAGCTTAATGGCAGGCTCTACCTACGAGCAGTACTTC. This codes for CASSLMAGSTYEQYF.

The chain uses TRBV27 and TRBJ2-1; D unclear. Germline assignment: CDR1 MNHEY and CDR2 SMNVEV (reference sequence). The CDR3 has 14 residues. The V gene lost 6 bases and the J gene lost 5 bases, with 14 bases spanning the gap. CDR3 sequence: CASRNYLSNNEQFF. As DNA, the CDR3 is TGTGCCAGCAGAAACTACCTATCGAACAATGAGCAGTTCTTC.

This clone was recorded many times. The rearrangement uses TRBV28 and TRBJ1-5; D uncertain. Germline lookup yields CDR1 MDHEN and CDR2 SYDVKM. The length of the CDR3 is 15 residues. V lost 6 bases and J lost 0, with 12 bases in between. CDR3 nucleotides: TGTGCCAGCAGATATGACAACCTTAGCAATCAGCCCCAGCATTTT. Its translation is CASRYDNLSNQPQHF.

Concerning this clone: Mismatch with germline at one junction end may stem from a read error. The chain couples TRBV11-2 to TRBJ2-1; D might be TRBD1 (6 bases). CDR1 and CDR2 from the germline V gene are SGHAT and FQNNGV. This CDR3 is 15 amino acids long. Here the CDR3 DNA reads TGCGCCAGCAGCTTGATTTTACAGGGTGGCAATGAGCAGTTCTTC. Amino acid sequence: CASSLILQGGNEQFF.

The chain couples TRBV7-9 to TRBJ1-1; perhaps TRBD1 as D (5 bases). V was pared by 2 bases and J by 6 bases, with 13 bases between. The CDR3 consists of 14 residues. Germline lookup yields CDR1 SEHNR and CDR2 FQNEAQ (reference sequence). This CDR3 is CASSLQGGIAEAFF. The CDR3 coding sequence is TGTGCCAGCAGCTTACAGGGAGGGATAGCTGAAGCTTTCTTT.

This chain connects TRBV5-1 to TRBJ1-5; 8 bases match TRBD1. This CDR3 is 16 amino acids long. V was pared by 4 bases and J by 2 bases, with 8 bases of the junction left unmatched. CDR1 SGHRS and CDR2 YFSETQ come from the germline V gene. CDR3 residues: CASSPGTGFGNQPQHF. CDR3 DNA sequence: TGCGCCAGCAGCCCCGGGACAGGTTTCGGCAATCAGCCCCAGCATTTT.

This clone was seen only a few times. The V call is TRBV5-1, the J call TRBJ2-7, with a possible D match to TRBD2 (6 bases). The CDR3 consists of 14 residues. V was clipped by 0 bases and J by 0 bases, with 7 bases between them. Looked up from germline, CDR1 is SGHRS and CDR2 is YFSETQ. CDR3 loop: CASSLGGTSYEQYF. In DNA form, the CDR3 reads TGCGCCAGCAGCTTGGGCGGGACCTCCTACGAGCAGTACTTC.

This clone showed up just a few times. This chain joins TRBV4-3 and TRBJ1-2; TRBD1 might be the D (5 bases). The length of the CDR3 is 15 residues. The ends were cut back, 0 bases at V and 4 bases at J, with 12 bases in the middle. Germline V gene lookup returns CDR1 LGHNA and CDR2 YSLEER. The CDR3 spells CASSQELETVYGYTF. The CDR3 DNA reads TGCGCCAGCAGCCAAGAACTTGAGACAGTCTATGGCTACACCTTC.

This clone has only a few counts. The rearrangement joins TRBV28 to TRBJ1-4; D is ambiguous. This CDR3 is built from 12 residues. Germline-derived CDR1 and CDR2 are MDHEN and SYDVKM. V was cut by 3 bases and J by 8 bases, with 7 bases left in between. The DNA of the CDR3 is TGTGCCAGCAGTTTGTCATGGGAAAAACTGTTTTTT. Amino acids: CASSLSWEKLFF.

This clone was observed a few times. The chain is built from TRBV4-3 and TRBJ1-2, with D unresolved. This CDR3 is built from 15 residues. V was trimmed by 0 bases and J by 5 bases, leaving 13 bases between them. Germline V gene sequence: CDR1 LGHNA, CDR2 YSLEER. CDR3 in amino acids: CASSQDGSDRYGYTF. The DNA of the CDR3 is TGCGCCAGCAGCCAAGATGGGTCAGATCGGTATGGCTACACCTTC.

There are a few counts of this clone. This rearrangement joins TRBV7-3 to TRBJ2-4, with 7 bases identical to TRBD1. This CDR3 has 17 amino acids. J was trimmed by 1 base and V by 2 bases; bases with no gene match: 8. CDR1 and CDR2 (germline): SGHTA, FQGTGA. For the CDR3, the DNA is TGTGCCAGCAGCTTAGCGACCAGGGGGACGGCCAAAAACATTCAGTACTTC. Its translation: CASSLATRGTAKNIQYF.

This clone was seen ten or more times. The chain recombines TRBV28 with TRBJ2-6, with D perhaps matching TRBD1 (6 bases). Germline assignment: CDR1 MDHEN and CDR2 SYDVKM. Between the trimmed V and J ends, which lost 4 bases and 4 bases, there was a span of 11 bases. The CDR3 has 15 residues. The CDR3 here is CASSYQGPGANVLTF. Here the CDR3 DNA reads TGTGCCAGCAGTTACCAGGGGCCGGGGGCCAACGTCCTGACTTTC. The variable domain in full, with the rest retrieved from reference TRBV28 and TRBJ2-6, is DVKVTQSSRYLVKRTGEKVFLECVQDMDHENMFWYRQDPGLGLRLIYFSYDVKMKEKGDIPEGYSVSREKKERFSLILESASTNQTSMYLCASSYQGPGANVLTFGAGSRLTVL.